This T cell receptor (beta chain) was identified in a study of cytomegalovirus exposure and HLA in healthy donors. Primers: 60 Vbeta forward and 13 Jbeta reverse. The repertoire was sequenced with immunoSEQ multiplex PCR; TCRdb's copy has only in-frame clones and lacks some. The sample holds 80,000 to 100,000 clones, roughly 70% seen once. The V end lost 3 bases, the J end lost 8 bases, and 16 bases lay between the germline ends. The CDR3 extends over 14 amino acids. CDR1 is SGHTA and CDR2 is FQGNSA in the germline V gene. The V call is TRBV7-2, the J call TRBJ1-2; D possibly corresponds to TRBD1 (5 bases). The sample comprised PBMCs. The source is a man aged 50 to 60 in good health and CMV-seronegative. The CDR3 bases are TGTGCCAGCAGCTTCGGCTCCAGGGTAGAGGGCTACACCTTC. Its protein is CASSFGSRVEGYTF.